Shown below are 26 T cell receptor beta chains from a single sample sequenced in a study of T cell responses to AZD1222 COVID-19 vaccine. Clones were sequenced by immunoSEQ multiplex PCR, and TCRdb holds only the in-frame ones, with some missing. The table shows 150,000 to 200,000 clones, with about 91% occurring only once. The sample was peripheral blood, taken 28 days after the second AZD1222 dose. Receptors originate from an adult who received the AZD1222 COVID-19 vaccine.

The CDR3 is CASSLAGGRNQPQHF. As DNA, the CDR3 is TGTGCCAGCAGCTTGGCAGGGGGTCGCAATCAGCCCCAGCATTTT. The chain recombines TRBV7-9 with TRBJ1-5; 7 positions agree with TRBD1. J lost 2 bases, V lost 3 bases, and 4 bases had no gene match. The CDR3 runs to 15 residues. The V gene's germline CDR1 is SEHNR and CDR2 FQNEAQ (reference sequence).

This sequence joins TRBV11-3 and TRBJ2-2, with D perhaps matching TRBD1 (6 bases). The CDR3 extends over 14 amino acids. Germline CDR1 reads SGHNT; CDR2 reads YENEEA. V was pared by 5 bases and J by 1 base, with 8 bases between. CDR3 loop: CASSATGNTGELFF. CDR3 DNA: TGTGCCAGCAGCGCGACAGGGAACACCGGGGAGCTGTTTTTT.

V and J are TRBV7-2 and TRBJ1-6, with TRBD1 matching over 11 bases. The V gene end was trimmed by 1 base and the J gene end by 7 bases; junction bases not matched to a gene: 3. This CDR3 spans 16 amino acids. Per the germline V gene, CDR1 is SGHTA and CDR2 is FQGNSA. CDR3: CASSLGGQGDNSPLHF. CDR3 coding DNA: TGTGCCAGCAGCTTAGGGGGACAGGGGGACAATTCACCCCTCCACTTT.

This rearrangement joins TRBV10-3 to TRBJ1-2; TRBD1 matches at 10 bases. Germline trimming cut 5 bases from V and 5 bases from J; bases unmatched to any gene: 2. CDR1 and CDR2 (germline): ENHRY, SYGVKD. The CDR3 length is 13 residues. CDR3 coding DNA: TGTGCCATCAGTCGACAGGGGGCGTATGGCTACACCTTC. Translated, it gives CAISRQGAYGYTF.

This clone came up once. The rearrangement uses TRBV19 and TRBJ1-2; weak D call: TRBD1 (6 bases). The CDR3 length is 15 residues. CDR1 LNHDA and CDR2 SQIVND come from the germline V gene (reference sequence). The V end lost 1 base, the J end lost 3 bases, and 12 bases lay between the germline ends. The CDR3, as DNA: TGTGCCAGTAGTATAGTCCTGGGGGGCGACTATGGCTACACCTTC. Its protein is CASSIVLGGDYGYTF. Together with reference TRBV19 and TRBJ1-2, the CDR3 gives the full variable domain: DGGITQSPKYLFRKEGQNVTLSCEQNLNHDAMYWYRQDPGQGLRLIYYSQIVNDFQKGDIAEGYSVSREKKESFPLTVTSAQKNPTAFYLCASSIVLGGDYGYTFGSGTRLTVV.

The CDR3 loop reads CASSRLAGNEQYF. The CDR3 DNA reads as TGTGCCAGCAGTCGGCTAGCTGGGAACGAGCAGTACTTC. V gene TRBV6-5 combines with J gene TRBJ2-7; D is perhaps TRBD2 (5 bases). This CDR3 region has 13 residues. Looked up from germline, CDR1 is MNHEY and CDR2 is SVGAGI. Trimming took 5 bases from V and 5 from J, leaving 13 bases between them.

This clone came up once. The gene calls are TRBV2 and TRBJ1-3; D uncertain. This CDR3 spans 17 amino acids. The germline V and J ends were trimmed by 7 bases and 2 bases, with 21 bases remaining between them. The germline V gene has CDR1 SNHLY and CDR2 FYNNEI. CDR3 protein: CASILAWADTAGNTIYF. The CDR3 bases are TGTGCCAGCATACTCGCATGGGCAGACACGGCTGGAAACACCATATATTTT.

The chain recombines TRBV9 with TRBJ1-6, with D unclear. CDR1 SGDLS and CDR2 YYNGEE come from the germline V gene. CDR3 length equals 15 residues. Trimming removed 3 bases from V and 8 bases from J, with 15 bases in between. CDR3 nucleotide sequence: TGTGCCAGCAGCGGCCCTGAGACTTGGGATTCACCCCTCCACTTT. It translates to CASSGPETWDSPLHF.

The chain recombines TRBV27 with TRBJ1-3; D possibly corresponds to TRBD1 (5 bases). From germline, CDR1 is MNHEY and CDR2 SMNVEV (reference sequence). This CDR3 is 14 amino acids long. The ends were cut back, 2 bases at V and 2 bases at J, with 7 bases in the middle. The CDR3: CASSLGGAGNTIYF. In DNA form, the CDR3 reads TGTGCCAGCAGTTTAGGGGGGGCTGGAAACACCATATATTTT.

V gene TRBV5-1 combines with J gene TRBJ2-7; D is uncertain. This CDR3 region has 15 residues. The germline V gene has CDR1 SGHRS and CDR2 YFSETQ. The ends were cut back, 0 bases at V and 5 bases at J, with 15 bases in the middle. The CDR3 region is CASSLERSRRNEQYF. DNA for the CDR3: TGCGCCAGCAGCTTGGAGAGGTCGCGACGAAACGAGCAGTACTTC.

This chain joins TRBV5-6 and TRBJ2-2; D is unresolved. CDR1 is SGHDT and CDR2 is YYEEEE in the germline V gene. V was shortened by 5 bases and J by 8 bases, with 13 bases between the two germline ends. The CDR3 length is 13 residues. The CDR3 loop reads CASSNQVFGELFF. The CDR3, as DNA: TGTGCCAGCAGTAACCAGGTTTTTGGGGAGCTGTTTTTT.

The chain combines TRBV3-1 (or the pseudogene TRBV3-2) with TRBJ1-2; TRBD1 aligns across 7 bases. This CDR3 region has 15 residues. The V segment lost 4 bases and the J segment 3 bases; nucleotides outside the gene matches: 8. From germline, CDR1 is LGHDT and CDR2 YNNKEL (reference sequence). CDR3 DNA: TGTGCCAGCAGCCGGCAGGCAGGGGGGTACTATGGCTACACCTTC. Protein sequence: CASSRQAGGYYGYTF.

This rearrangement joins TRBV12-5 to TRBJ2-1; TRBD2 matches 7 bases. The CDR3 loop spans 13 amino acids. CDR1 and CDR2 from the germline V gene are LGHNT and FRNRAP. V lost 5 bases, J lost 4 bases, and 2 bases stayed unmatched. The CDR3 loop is CASGRGEYNEQFF. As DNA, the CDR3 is TGTGCTAGTGGTCGGGGGGAGTACAATGAGCAGTTCTTC.

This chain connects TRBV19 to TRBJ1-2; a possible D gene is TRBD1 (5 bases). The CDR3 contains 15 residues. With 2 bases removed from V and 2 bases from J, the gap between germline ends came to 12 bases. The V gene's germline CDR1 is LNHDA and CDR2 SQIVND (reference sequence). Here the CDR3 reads CASSISPQGNYGYTF. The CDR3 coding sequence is TGTGCCAGTAGTATATCTCCCCAGGGAAACTATGGCTACACCTTC.

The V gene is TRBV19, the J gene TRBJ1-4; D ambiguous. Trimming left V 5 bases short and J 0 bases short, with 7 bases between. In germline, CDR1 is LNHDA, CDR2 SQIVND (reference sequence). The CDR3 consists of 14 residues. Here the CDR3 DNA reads TGTGCCAGTAGTCCATTCGCAACTAATGAAAAACTGTTTTTT. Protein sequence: CASSPFATNEKLFF.

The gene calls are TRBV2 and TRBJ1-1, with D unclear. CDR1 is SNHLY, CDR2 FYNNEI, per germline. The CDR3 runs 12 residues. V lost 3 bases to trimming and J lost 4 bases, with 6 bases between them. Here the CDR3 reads CASSDYGTEAFF. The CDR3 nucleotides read TGTGCCAGCAGTGACTATGGCACTGAAGCTTTCTTT.

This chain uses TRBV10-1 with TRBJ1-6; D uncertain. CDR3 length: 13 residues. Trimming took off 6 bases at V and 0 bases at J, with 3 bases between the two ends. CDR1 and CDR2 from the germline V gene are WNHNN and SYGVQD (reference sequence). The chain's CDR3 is CASSSSYNSPLHF. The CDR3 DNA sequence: TGCGCCAGCAGCAGCTCCTATAATTCACCCCTCCACTTT.

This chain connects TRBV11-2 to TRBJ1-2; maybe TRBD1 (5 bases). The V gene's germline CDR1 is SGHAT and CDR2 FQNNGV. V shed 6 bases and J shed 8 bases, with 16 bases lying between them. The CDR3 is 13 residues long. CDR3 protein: CASRSGTNLGYTF. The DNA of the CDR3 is TGTGCCAGCAGGTCAGGGACCAATTTGGGCTACACCTTC.

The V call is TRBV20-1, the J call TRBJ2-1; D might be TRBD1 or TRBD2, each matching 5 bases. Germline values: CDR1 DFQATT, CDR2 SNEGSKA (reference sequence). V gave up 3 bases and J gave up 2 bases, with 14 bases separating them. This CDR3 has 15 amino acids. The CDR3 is CSASSMGVPYNEQFF. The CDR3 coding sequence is TGCAGTGCTAGTTCGATGGGGGTTCCCTACAATGAGCAGTTCTTC.

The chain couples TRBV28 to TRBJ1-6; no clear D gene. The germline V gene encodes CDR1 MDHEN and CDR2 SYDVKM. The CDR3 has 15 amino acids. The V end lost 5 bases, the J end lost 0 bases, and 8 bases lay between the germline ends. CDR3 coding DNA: TGTGCCAGCAGTGCTGTCTTCTCCTATAATTCACCCCTCCACTTT. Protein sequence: CASSAVFSYNSPLHF.

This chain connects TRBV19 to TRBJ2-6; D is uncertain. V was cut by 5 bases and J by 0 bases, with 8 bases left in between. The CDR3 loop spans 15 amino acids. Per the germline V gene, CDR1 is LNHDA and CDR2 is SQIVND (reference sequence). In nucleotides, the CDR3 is TGTGCCAGTAGTCGGCAGAACTCTGGGGCCAACGTCCTGACTTTC. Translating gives CASSRQNSGANVLTF.

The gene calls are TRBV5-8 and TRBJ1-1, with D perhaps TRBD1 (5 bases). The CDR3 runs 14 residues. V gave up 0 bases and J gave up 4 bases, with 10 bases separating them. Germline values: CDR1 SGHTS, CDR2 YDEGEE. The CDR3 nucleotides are TGTGCCAGCAGCTTGGACGGCAGGGTCACTGAAGCTTTCTTT. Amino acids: CASSLDGRVTEAFF.

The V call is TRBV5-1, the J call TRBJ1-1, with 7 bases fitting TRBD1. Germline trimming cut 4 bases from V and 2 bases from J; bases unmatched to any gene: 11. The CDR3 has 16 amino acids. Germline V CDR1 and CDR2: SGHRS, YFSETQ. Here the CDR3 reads CASSEIGQDLNTEAFF. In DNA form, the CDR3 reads TGCGCCAGCAGCGAGATTGGACAGGACTTAAACACTGAAGCTTTCTTT.

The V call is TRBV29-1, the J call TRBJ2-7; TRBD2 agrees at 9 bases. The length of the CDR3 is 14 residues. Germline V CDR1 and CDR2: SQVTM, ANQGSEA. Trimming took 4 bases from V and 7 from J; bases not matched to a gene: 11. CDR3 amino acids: CSVVSLAGTGEQYF. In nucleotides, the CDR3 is TGCAGCGTTGTAAGTCTAGCGGGAACCGGGGAGCAGTACTTC.

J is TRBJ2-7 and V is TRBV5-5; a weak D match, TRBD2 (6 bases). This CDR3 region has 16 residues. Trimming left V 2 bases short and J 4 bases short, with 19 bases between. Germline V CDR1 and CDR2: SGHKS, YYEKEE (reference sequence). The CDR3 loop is CASSFFGAGPKYEQYF. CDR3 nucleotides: TGTGCCAGCAGCTTCTTTGGGGCGGGACCTAAATACGAGCAGTACTTC.

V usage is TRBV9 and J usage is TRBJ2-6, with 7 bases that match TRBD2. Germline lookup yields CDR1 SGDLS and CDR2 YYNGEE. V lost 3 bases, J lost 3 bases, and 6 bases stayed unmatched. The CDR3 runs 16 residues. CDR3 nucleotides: TGTGCCAGCAGCGCCGGGACGGGGGGTGGGGCCAACGTCCTGACTTTC. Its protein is CASSAGTGGGANVLTF. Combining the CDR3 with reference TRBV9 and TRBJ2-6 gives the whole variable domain DSGVTQTPKHLITATGQRVTLRCSPRSGDLSVYWYQQSLDQGLQFLIQYYNGEERAKGNILERFSAQQFPDLHSELNLSSLELGDSALYFCASSAGTGGGANVLTFGAGSRLTVL.